A selection of T cell receptor beta chains follows, all from one sample in a study of T cell responses to AZD1222 COVID-19 vaccine. Clones were read by immunoSEQ multiplex PCR, and TCRdb kept only the in-frame ones, dropping some. The data hold roughly 150,000 clones, with over 80% observed a single time. The sequencing here drew on peripheral blood, taken 28 days after the second AZD1222 dose. These receptors were collected from an adult who received the AZD1222 COVID-19 vaccine. CDR3s include the opening cysteine and the closing phenylalanine or tryptophan. A D gene is named only where the DNA matches it firmly. Rows give clone size only sometimes, using once, few, many, or a class for an expanded clone.

CDR3aa: CASSFVQAGSDTQYF
CDR3nt: TGTGCCAGCAGCTTTGTTCAGGCGGGATCAGATACGCAGTATTTT
j_gene: TRBJ2-3
v_gene: TRBV5-6
d_gene: -
abundance: -

CDR3aa: CASSLVAQGGETQYF
CDR3nt: TGTGCCAGCAGCTTGGTGGCCCAGGGGGGAGAGACCCAGTACTTC
j_gene: TRBJ2-5
v_gene: TRBV5-6
d_gene: -
abundance: -

CDR3aa: CATRSSGNTIYF
CDR3nt: TGTGCCACCAGAAGCTCTGGAAACACCATATATTTT
j_gene: TRBJ1-3
v_gene: TRBV28
d_gene: -
abundance: -

CDR3aa: CASSLVGVGYTF
CDR3nt: TGCGCCAGCAGCTTGGTAGGGGTTGGCTACACCTTC
j_gene: TRBJ1-2
v_gene: TRBV5-1
d_gene: -
abundance: once

CDR3aa: CASSLEPGAADTQYF
CDR3nt: TGCGCCAGCAGCTTGGAGCCGGGAGCGGCAGATACGCAGTATTTT
j_gene: TRBJ2-3
v_gene: TRBV5-1
d_gene: -
abundance: once

CDR3aa: CSASGGYEQYF
CDR3nt: TGCAGCGCATCAGGGGGGTACGAGCAGTACTTC
j_gene: TRBJ2-7
v_gene: TRBV29-1
d_gene: -
abundance: -

CDR3aa: CSVLDGGGNTIYF
CDR3nt: TGCAGCGTCCTGGACGGAGGCGGAAACACCATATATTTT
j_gene: TRBJ1-3
v_gene: TRBV29-1
d_gene: -
abundance: many

CDR3aa: CASSKARRPYSNQPQHF
CDR3nt: TGTGCCAGCAGCAAAGCGAGAAGGCCGTATAGCAATCAGCCCCAGCATTTT
j_gene: TRBJ1-5
v_gene: TRBV21-1
d_gene: -
abundance: -

CDR3aa: CAISGTSGRAVDEQFF
CDR3nt: TGTGCCATCAGTGGGACTAGCGGGAGGGCCGTGGATGAGCAGTTCTTC
j_gene: TRBJ2-1
v_gene: TRBV10-3
d_gene: TRBD2
abundance: -

CDR3aa: CASSDFDHRGGEQFF
CDR3nt: TGTGCCAGCAGCGACTTTGACCACAGGGGGGGCGAGCAGTTCTTC
j_gene: TRBJ2-1
v_gene: TRBV3-1/TRBV3-2
d_gene: -
abundance: few

CDR3aa: CASSIQFGPSGPQHF
CDR3nt: TGTGCCAGTAGTATACAGTTCGGCCCGAGTGGACCCCAGCATTTT
j_gene: TRBJ1-5
v_gene: TRBV19
d_gene: -
abundance: -

CDR3aa: CASSRRLYTEAFF
CDR3nt: TGTGCCAGCAGCCGACGATTGTACACTGAAGCTTTCTTT
j_gene: TRBJ1-1
v_gene: TRBV28
d_gene: -
abundance: -

CDR3aa: CSASVASRGPRTQYF
CDR3nt: TGCAGTGCTAGTGTGGCTAGCAGGGGTCCGAGGACCCAGTACTTC
j_gene: TRBJ2-5
v_gene: TRBV20-1
d_gene: -
abundance: -

CDR3aa: CATSSGQYSGNTIYF
CDR3nt: TGTGCCACCAGCAGTGGTCAGTACTCTGGAAACACCATATATTTT
j_gene: TRBJ1-3
v_gene: TRBV15
d_gene: -
abundance: once

CDR3aa: CASTQEGEQFF
CDR3nt: TGTGCCAGCACACAAGAAGGTGAGCAGTTCTTC
j_gene: TRBJ2-1
v_gene: TRBV12-3/TRBV12-4
d_gene: -
abundance: -

CDR3aa: CAIATGGDEKLFF
CDR3nt: TGTGCCATCGCCACAGGGGGGGATGAAAAACTGTTTTTT
j_gene: TRBJ1-4
v_gene: TRBV10-3
d_gene: TRBD1
abundance: -

CDR3aa: CASSPQYYGTGDNEKLFF
CDR3nt: TGTGCCAGCAGTCCGCAGTATTACGGGACAGGGGATAATGAAAAACTGTTTTTT
j_gene: TRBJ1-4
v_gene: TRBV27
d_gene: TRBD1
abundance: once

CDR3aa: CASSSEGAETQYF
CDR3nt: TGTGCCAGCAGTTCGGAGGGAGCAGAGACCCAGTACTTC
j_gene: TRBJ2-5
v_gene: TRBV6-5
d_gene: -
abundance: -

CDR3aa: CASSLYTGYEQYF
CDR3nt: TGTGCCAGCAGTTTATATACAGGGTACGAGCAGTACTTC
j_gene: TRBJ2-7
v_gene: TRBV27
d_gene: -
abundance: -

CDR3aa: CSVEPRTTDTQYF
CDR3nt: TGCAGCGTTGAACCACGAACCACAGATACGCAGTATTTT
j_gene: TRBJ2-3
v_gene: TRBV29-1
d_gene: -
abundance: -

CDR3aa: CASSPGTEQFF
CDR3nt: TGTGCCAGCAGCCCGGGTACGGAGCAGTTCTTC
j_gene: TRBJ2-1
v_gene: TRBV7-9
d_gene: -
abundance: once

CDR3aa: CSATGLGGYTF
CDR3nt: TGCAGTGCTACAGGGCTAGGCGGCTACACCTTC
j_gene: TRBJ1-2
v_gene: TRBV20-1
d_gene: -
abundance: once

CDR3aa: CATRTSWGTDTQYF
CDR3nt: TGCGCCACCAGGACTAGCTGGGGCACAGATACGCAGTATTTT
j_gene: TRBJ2-3
v_gene: TRBV5-1
d_gene: TRBD2
abundance: -

CDR3aa: CASSGTLLGTDTQYF
CDR3nt: TGTGCCAGCAGCGGGACACTTCTGGGGACAGATACGCAGTATTTT
j_gene: TRBJ2-3
v_gene: TRBV14
d_gene: -
abundance: -

CDR3aa: CASSGGQLAYEQYF
CDR3nt: TGTGCCAGCAGCGGAGGACAGCTGGCCTACGAGCAGTACTTC
j_gene: TRBJ2-7
v_gene: TRBV3-1/TRBV3-2
d_gene: -
abundance: -

CDR3aa: CASSLTRGGYTF
CDR3nt: TGTGCCAGCAGCTTAACTCGTGGGGGCTACACCTTC
j_gene: TRBJ1-2
v_gene: TRBV11-2
d_gene: -
abundance: -

CDR3aa: CASSEGHLYGYTF
CDR3nt: TGTGCCAGCAGCGAGGGGCACCTTTATGGCTACACCTTC
j_gene: TRBJ1-2
v_gene: TRBV5-6
d_gene: -
abundance: -

CDR3aa: CASSYDRGNGYTF
CDR3nt: TGTGCCAGCAGTTACGACAGGGGCAATGGCTACACCTTC
j_gene: TRBJ1-2
v_gene: TRBV6-5
d_gene: TRBD1
abundance: -

CDR3aa: CASSTQTGGADGNTIYF
CDR3nt: TGTGCCAGCAGCACACAGACAGGGGGCGCGGATGGAAACACCATATATTTT
j_gene: TRBJ1-3
v_gene: TRBV7-2
d_gene: TRBD1
abundance: -

CDR3aa: CAWIPSGRVNTGELFF
CDR3nt: TGTGCCTGGATTCCTAGCGGGAGAGTGAACACCGGGGAGCTGTTTTTT
j_gene: TRBJ2-2
v_gene: TRBV30
d_gene: TRBD2
abundance: -

CDR3aa: CASSSRTGGNSPLHF
CDR3nt: TGCGCCAGCAGCTCACGGACGGGGGGAAATTCACCCCTCCACTTT
j_gene: TRBJ1-6
v_gene: TRBV5-1
d_gene: -
abundance: -

CDR3aa: CASSYKFTEAFF
CDR3nt: TGTGCCAGCAGTTACAAGTTCACTGAAGCTTTCTTT
j_gene: TRBJ1-1
v_gene: TRBV6-2/TRBV6-3
d_gene: -
abundance: -

CDR3aa: CASSRTGGSQPQHF
CDR3nt: TGTGCCAGCAGTCGGACAGGGGGAAGTCAGCCCCAGCATTTT
j_gene: TRBJ1-5
v_gene: TRBV28
d_gene: TRBD1
abundance: once

CDR3aa: CASSSTPGSPRDTQYF
CDR3nt: TGTGCCAGCAGTTCCACCCCGGGGAGTCCGAGAGATACGCAGTATTTT
j_gene: TRBJ2-3
v_gene: TRBV27
d_gene: -
abundance: once

CDR3aa: CASRPIHQGAGYTGELFF
CDR3nt: TGTGCCAGCAGGCCCATTCATCAGGGGGCGGGGTACACCGGGGAGCTGTTTTTT
j_gene: TRBJ2-2
v_gene: TRBV11-2
d_gene: TRBD1
abundance: -

CDR3aa: CASTGPINEKLFF
CDR3nt: TGTGCCAGTACCGGACCCATTAATGAAAAACTGTTTTTT
j_gene: TRBJ1-4
v_gene: TRBV6-5
d_gene: -
abundance: -

CDR3aa: CASSPPWGTDNTEAFF
CDR3nt: TGTGCCAGCAGCCCCCCCTGGGGGACAGATAACACTGAAGCTTTCTTT
j_gene: TRBJ1-1
v_gene: TRBV3-1/TRBV3-2
d_gene: TRBD1
abundance: -

CDR3aa: CASSPDSNYGYTF
CDR3nt: TGTGCCAGCAGTCCGGACAGCAACTATGGCTACACCTTC
j_gene: TRBJ1-2
v_gene: TRBV7-2
d_gene: -
abundance: -

CDR3aa: CASSLRGTEGPRDTQYF
CDR3nt: TGTGCCAGCAGCTTAAGGGGGACCGAGGGCCCGAGGGATACGCAGTATTTT
j_gene: TRBJ2-3
v_gene: TRBV7-2
d_gene: -
abundance: -

CDR3aa: CASSVGVGPYEQYF
CDR3nt: TGTGCCAGCAGCGTAGGGGTCGGGCCCTACGAGCAGTACTTC
j_gene: TRBJ2-7
v_gene: TRBV9
d_gene: -
abundance: -

CDR3aa: CASSPEGQVGETQYF
CDR3nt: TGTGCCAGCAGCCCGGAAGGACAGGTTGGAGAGACCCAGTACTTC
j_gene: TRBJ2-5
v_gene: TRBV7-3
d_gene: TRBD1
abundance: -

CDR3aa: CASSMLRDTGELFF
CDR3nt: TGTGCCAGTAGTATGCTCAGGGACACCGGGGAGCTGTTTTTT
j_gene: TRBJ2-2
v_gene: TRBV19
d_gene: -
abundance: -

CDR3aa: CASSQGGIQGLPNTEAFF
CDR3nt: TGTGCCAGCAGCCAAGGGGGAATACAGGGGCTACCGAACACTGAAGCTTTCTTT
j_gene: TRBJ1-1
v_gene: TRBV3-1/TRBV3-2
d_gene: TRBD1
abundance: -

CDR3aa: CSTSWDRGGADTQYF
CDR3nt: TGCAGCACCTCTTGGGACAGGGGAGGGGCAGATACGCAGTATTTT
j_gene: TRBJ2-3
v_gene: TRBV29-1
d_gene: TRBD1
abundance: -

CDR3aa: CASSLGSGMGENEQYF
CDR3nt: TGTGCCAGCAGCTTGGGGAGTGGGATGGGTGAAAACGAGCAGTACTTC
j_gene: TRBJ2-7
v_gene: TRBV11-3
d_gene: -
abundance: -

CDR3aa: CASILGGTNQPQHF
CDR3nt: TGTGCCAGTATTTTAGGGGGAACAAATCAGCCCCAGCATTTT
j_gene: TRBJ1-5
v_gene: TRBV19
d_gene: -
abundance: few

CDR3aa: CASSFPGQTLSYEQYF
CDR3nt: TGTGCCAGCAGCTTTCCGGGTCAGACCCTCTCCTACGAGCAGTACTTC
j_gene: TRBJ2-7
v_gene: TRBV7-8
d_gene: -
abundance: -

CDR3aa: CASSLETGLNTEAFF
CDR3nt: TGTGCCAGCAGCTTAGAAACAGGGTTGAACACTGAAGCTTTCTTT
j_gene: TRBJ1-1
v_gene: TRBV7-9
d_gene: -
abundance: -

CDR3aa: CASSPDRGYYEQFF
CDR3nt: TGTGCCAGTAGCCCTGACAGGGGGTATTATGAGCAGTTCTTC
j_gene: TRBJ2-1
v_gene: TRBV19
d_gene: TRBD1
abundance: -

CDR3aa: CASSYPPGGDYEQYF
CDR3nt: TGTGCCAGCAGTTACCCCCCGGGGGGGGACTACGAGCAGTACTTC
j_gene: TRBJ2-7
v_gene: TRBV6-2/TRBV6-3
d_gene: TRBD2
abundance: once

CDR3aa: CASSLRQGQTNTGELFF
CDR3nt: TGTGCCAGCAGCCTTAGGCAGGGACAGACGAACACCGGGGAGCTGTTTTTT
j_gene: TRBJ2-2
v_gene: TRBV4-2
d_gene: TRBD1
abundance: -

CDR3aa: CASRWTGRQETQYF
CDR3nt: TGTGCCAGCAGATGGACAGGCCGCCAAGAGACCCAGTACTTC
j_gene: TRBJ2-5
v_gene: TRBV28
d_gene: TRBD1
abundance: -

CDR3aa: CSGNRGTEAFF
CDR3nt: TGCAGCGGCAACAGGGGAACTGAAGCTTTCTTT
j_gene: TRBJ1-1
v_gene: TRBV29-1
d_gene: TRBD1
abundance: few

CDR3aa: CASSFKREGTDTQYF
CDR3nt: TGCGCCAGCAGCTTCAAGCGGGAGGGAACAGATACGCAGTATTTT
j_gene: TRBJ2-3
v_gene: TRBV5-1
d_gene: TRBD2
abundance: -

CDR3aa: CSVPKGLAGANEQFF
CDR3nt: TGCAGCGTTCCTAAGGGCCTAGCGGGAGCTAATGAGCAGTTCTTC
j_gene: TRBJ2-1
v_gene: TRBV29-1
d_gene: TRBD2
abundance: -

CDR3aa: CASSFNEFYGYTF
CDR3nt: TGCGCCAGCAGCTTTAACGAGTTCTATGGCTACACCTTC
j_gene: TRBJ1-2
v_gene: TRBV5-1
d_gene: -
abundance: once

CDR3aa: CASSFNGARGYTF
CDR3nt: TGTGCCAGCAGTTTTAACGGAGCTAGGGGCTACACCTTC
j_gene: TRBJ1-2
v_gene: TRBV6-2/TRBV6-3
d_gene: -
abundance: -

CDR3aa: CATAREGGNYGYTF
CDR3nt: TGTGCCACTGCAAGGGAGGGGGGAAACTATGGCTACACCTTC
j_gene: TRBJ1-2
v_gene: TRBV28
d_gene: -
abundance: -

CDR3aa: CASSKFAHWTRLNEQFF
CDR3nt: TGTGCCAGCAGCAAATTTGCTCATTGGACTAGATTAAATGAGCAGTTCTTC
j_gene: TRBJ2-1
v_gene: TRBV21-1
d_gene: -
abundance: -

CDR3aa: CASSQQGQNTEAFF
CDR3nt: TGCGCCAGCAGCCAGCAGGGTCAGAACACTGAAGCTTTCTTT
j_gene: TRBJ1-1
v_gene: TRBV5-1
d_gene: -
abundance: -